This T cell receptor (beta chain) was obtained from a study of beta chain features in type 1 diabetes. This clone was seen many times. Its antigen is not identified. General study points: All four CD4+ subsets of Type 1 diabetes patients contained TCRB CDR3s that were moderately but significantly shorter.

The length of the CDR3 is 18 residues. Germline V lookup: CDR1 MGHRA, CDR2 YSYEKL. V shed 5 bases, J shed 4 bases, and the junction held 11 bases outside the gene matches. TCRB transcripts that were expressed got sequenced, as all of the isolated RNA had been reverse transcribed. TCRdb keeps only in-frame clones here, not all; method: immunoSEQ multiplex PCR. The table lists some 240,000 clones, roughly 17% of them singletons. Sequencing was done on a sample of naive CD4+ T cells from blood. This TCR came from a man aged 25-45 years with type 1 diabetes. This chain links TRBV4-1 with TRBJ2-3, with 14 bases matching TRBD2. This CDR3 is CASSEGLAGVVGADTQYF. The CDR3 DNA is TGCGCCAGCAGCGAGGGACTAGCGGGAGTTGTTGGCGCAGATACGCAGTATTTT.